These T cell receptor beta chains were read from a single sample in a study of spatial heterogeneity in lung cancer. TCRdb used MiXCR to reprocess the 5' RACE reads, holding one entry per CDR3 protein. The table records about 27,000 distinct CDR3 sequences, less than 9% of them present only once. The specimen comprised lung tumor tissue, sampled at surgery. The origin of the receptors is a male donor with early-stage non-small cell lung cancer. Each CDR3 is given with its conserved first and last residue.

V gene: TRBV30; J gene: TRBJ1-1; CDR3 protein: CAWSVPPRAFF
V gene: TRBV5-5; J gene: TRBJ2-3; CDR3 protein: CASSFPGGRTDTQYF
V gene: TRBV11-2; J gene: TRBJ1-1; CDR3 protein: CASSTVTGGYTEAFF
V gene: TRBV7-2; J gene: TRBJ2-1; CDR3 protein: CASSPGSAYNEQFF
V gene: TRBV20-1; J gene: TRBJ2-6; CDR3 protein: CSARNGGAAGANVLTF
V gene: TRBV30; J gene: TRBJ1-2; CDR3 protein: CAWSGYGYTF
V gene: TRBV5-1; J gene: TRBJ1-1; CDR3 protein: CASSLRQGEGTEAFF
V gene: TRBV6-2/TRBV6-3; J gene: TRBJ1-6; CDR3 protein: CASSSPGTPLHF
V gene: TRBV7-8; J gene: TRBJ2-2; CDR3 protein: CASSFGTGRTGELFF
V gene: TRBV28; J gene: TRBJ1-2; CDR3 protein: CASSRMTGGLTYGYTF
V gene: TRBV2; J gene: TRBJ2-1; CDR3 protein: CASSEQINEQFF
V gene: TRBV20-1; J gene: TRBJ2-1; CDR3 protein: CSASGGHHNEQFF
V gene: TRBV15; J gene: TRBJ1-4; CDR3 protein: CATSGGTDEKLFF
V gene: TRBV20-1; J gene: TRBJ2-1; CDR3 protein: CSARDRTSGGNNEQFF
V gene: TRBV24-1; J gene: TRBJ2-6; CDR3 protein: CATSLGGANVLTF
V gene: TRBV7-9; J gene: TRBJ1-5; CDR3 protein: CASSEQANQPQHF
V gene: TRBV2; J gene: TRBJ2-1; CDR3 protein: CASSVHNEQFF
V gene: TRBV7-9; J gene: TRBJ2-5; CDR3 protein: CASSLPGETQYF
V gene: TRBV12-3/TRBV12-4; J gene: TRBJ2-2; CDR3 protein: CASSFMTGGTGELFF
V gene: TRBV7-8; J gene: TRBJ2-1; CDR3 protein: CASSLRQGGEQFF
V gene: TRBV6-2/TRBV6-3; J gene: TRBJ2-5; CDR3 protein: CASSNPRVEETQYF
V gene: TRBV12-3/TRBV12-4; J gene: TRBJ2-4; CDR3 protein: CASSPGEAKNIQYF
V gene: TRBV7-2; J gene: TRBJ2-1; CDR3 protein: CASQSGGDYNEQFF
V gene: TRBV3-1; J gene: TRBJ1-1; CDR3 protein: CASSFISGGTEAFF
V gene: TRBV9; J gene: TRBJ1-2; CDR3 protein: CASSGTPFISPGNGYTF
V gene: TRBV7-6; J gene: TRBJ2-5; CDR3 protein: CASSLGNQETQYF
V gene: TRBV18; J gene: TRBJ1-4; CDR3 protein: CASSPQLGVEEKLFF
V gene: TRBV28; J gene: TRBJ1-1; CDR3 protein: CASSFGLNTEAFF
V gene: TRBV12-3/TRBV12-4; J gene: TRBJ1-5; CDR3 protein: CASRVDSRNQPQHF
V gene: TRBV15; J gene: TRBJ1-1; CDR3 protein: CATSRQLRDTEAFF
V gene: TRBV6-6; J gene: TRBJ2-3; CDR3 protein: CASSYVGTATDTQYF
V gene: TRBV6-2/TRBV6-3; J gene: TRBJ1-4; CDR3 protein: CASSRTGAMKLFF
V gene: TRBV13; J gene: TRBJ1-4; CDR3 protein: CASSLIQGGTNEKLFF
V gene: TRBV7-2; J gene: TRBJ2-5; CDR3 protein: CASSLRAGPHLQETQYF
V gene: TRBV7-2; J gene: TRBJ1-2; CDR3 protein: CVSSLGERANYGYTF
V gene: TRBV12-3/TRBV12-4; J gene: TRBJ1-2; CDR3 protein: CASSFVGWAKYGYTF
V gene: TRBV6-1; J gene: TRBJ2-5; CDR3 protein: CASRTGRAQETQYF
V gene: TRBV20-1; J gene: TRBJ1-1; CDR3 protein: CSDGGGGAFF
V gene: TRBV6-6; J gene: TRBJ1-1; CDR3 protein: CASSYGLGANTEAFF
V gene: TRBV20-1; J gene: TRBJ2-6; CDR3 protein: CSAQRGGSGANVLTF
V gene: TRBV12-3/TRBV12-4; J gene: TRBJ2-1; CDR3 protein: CASSLGTEYNEQFF
V gene: TRBV6-5; J gene: TRBJ2-7; CDR3 protein: CASSFFGRDTYEQYF
V gene: TRBV9; J gene: TRBJ2-7; CDR3 protein: CASSASQGASEQYF
V gene: TRBV20-1; J gene: TRBJ2-1; CDR3 protein: CSARLLASYNEQFF
V gene: TRBV5-6; J gene: TRBJ2-1; CDR3 protein: CASTLVLAGGPNEQFF
V gene: TRBV30; J gene: TRBJ2-7; CDR3 protein: CAWNPGQGTPTSQQYF
V gene: TRBV5-1; J gene: TRBJ2-3; CDR3 protein: CASRATVTDTQYF
V gene: TRBV4-1; J gene: TRBJ1-5; CDR3 protein: CASSRTGRDQPQHF
V gene: TRBV6-5; J gene: TRBJ2-7; CDR3 protein: CASRDSGGYEQYF
V gene: TRBV10-2; J gene: TRBJ1-2; CDR3 protein: CASRYRDRGGYTF